These 7 T cell receptor beta chains were all obtained from the same sample, sequenced in a study of cytomegalovirus exposure and HLA in healthy donors. Primers: 60 Vbeta forward and 13 Jbeta reverse. TCRdb keeps only in-frame clones here, not all; method: immunoSEQ multiplex PCR. The sample lists 130,000 to 150,000 clones, 73% seen once, with 1.3% in the top ten. Sequenced: PBMCs. The receptors derive from a middle-aged woman in good health and CMV-seronegative.

V gene TRBV7-3 combines with J gene TRBJ2-2; D might be TRBD1 (6 bases). This CDR3 has 15 amino acids. CDR1 is SGHTA, CDR2 FQGTGA, per germline. The V end lost 3 bases, the J end lost 8 bases, and 16 bases lay between the germline ends. CDR3 sequence reads: CASSLGPGESGELFF. CDR3 nucleotides: TGTGCCAGCAGCTTGGGGCCAGGGGAGTCGGGGGAGCTGTTTTTT. The whole variable domain, remainder taken from reference TRBV7-3 and TRBJ2-2, is GAGVSQTPSNKVTEKGKYVELRCDPISGHTALYWYRQSLGQGPEFLIYFQGTGAADDSGLPNDRFFAVRPEGSVSTLKIQRTERGDSAVYLCASSLGPGESGELFFGEGSRLTVL.

The chain carries TRBV7-9 and TRBJ1-3; a possible D gene is TRBD1 (5 bases). The CDR3 covers 16 residues. Trimming pared 5 bases from V and 2 bases from J, leaving 16 bases between. The germline V gene encodes CDR1 SEHNR and CDR2 FQNEAQ (reference sequence). CDR3 in amino acids: CASSPRQPFAGNTIYF. CDR3 nucleotides: TGTGCCAGCAGCCCCCGACAGCCGTTCGCTGGAAACACCATATATTTT.

The sample holds a few counts of this clone. V is TRBV5-1 and J is TRBJ1-6; 7 bases match TRBD1. V shed 4 bases and J 4 bases; nucleotides not matched to a gene: 5. This CDR3 spans 15 amino acids. Germline V lookup: CDR1 SGHRS, CDR2 YFSETQ. CDR3: CASSIGQAYNSPLHF. The CDR3 region has the DNA TGCGCCAGCAGCATTGGACAGGCGTATAATTCACCCCTCCACTTT. The full variable domain, with the rest looked up from reference TRBV5-1 and TRBJ1-6, is KAGVTQTPRYLIKTRGQQVTLSCSPISGHRSVSWYQQTPGQGLQFLFEYFSETQRNKGNFPGRFSGRQFSNSRSEMNVSTLELGDSALYLCASSIGQAYNSPLHFGNGTRLTVT.

The chain has TRBV19 and TRBJ1-1; 10 bases align to TRBD1. CDR1 is LNHDA, CDR2 SQIVND, per germline (reference sequence). The length of the CDR3 is 16 residues. After removal of 6 bases from V and 3 bases from J, the junction contained 10 bases not matched to a gene. CDR3 region: CASRQPGQGKDTEAFF. DNA for the CDR3: TGTGCCAGTAGGCAACCGGGACAGGGGAAGGACACTGAAGCTTTCTTT.

The chain is built from TRBV7-9 and TRBJ1-3; the D gene is possibly TRBD1 (6 bases). Germline V gives CDR1 SEHNR, CDR2 FQNEAQ (reference sequence). Trimming removed 5 bases at V and 3 bases at J, with 14 bases between. The CDR3 length is 15 residues. In DNA, the CDR3 is TGTGCCAGCAGCCCGGCCCCACAGGGTGGAAACACCATATATTTT. Residues: CASSPAPQGGNTIYF.

V usage is TRBV5-4 and J usage is TRBJ1-1; the D is unclear. CDR3 length equals 13 residues. The V and J ends lost 0 bases and 1 base respectively, with 4 bases between them. Germline CDR1 and CDR2: SGHNT and YYREEE (reference sequence). CDR3 protein: CASSLDRNTEAFF. The DNA of the CDR3 is TGTGCCAGCAGCTTGGACAGGAACACTGAAGCTTTCTTT.

This chain joins TRBV6-5 and TRBJ2-1; 8 bases are a match to TRBD2. This CDR3 comprises 16 residues. The trim removed 0 bases at V and 3 bases at J, leaving 4 bases unmatched. Germline values: CDR1 MNHEY, CDR2 SVGAGI. For the CDR3, the DNA is TGTGCCAGCAGTTACTCATTGGCGGGGGGCTACAATGAGCAGTTCTTC. As protein: CASSYSLAGGYNEQFF.